Listed here are 4 T cell receptor beta chains from one sample, sequenced in a study of blood T cell repertoires in COVID-19. Using immunoSEQ multiplex PCR, the repertoire was profiled, and TCRdb retains in-frame clones only, with some absent. The sample has about 300,000 clones, roughly 90% seen once. The sample was peripheral blood. The receptors shown here come from a woman in her 30s with COVID-19, enrolled during active disease.

This clone was seen once. This chain links TRBV27 with TRBJ1-6; 12 nucleotides match TRBD1. Losses at the gene ends were 1 base for V and 10 bases for J; bases not matched to a gene: 5. CDR3 size: 16 residues. The germline V gene encodes CDR1 MNHEY and CDR2 SMNVEV (reference sequence). The CDR3 reads CASSLLGTGGRSPLHF. Here the CDR3 DNA reads TGTGCCAGCAGTTTATTGGGGACAGGGGGCCGATCACCCCTCCACTTT.

The V and J genes are TRBV6-5 and TRBJ1-4; 7 bases match TRBD1. The CDR3 extends over 14 amino acids. From germline, CDR1 is MNHEY and CDR2 SVGAGI. With 7 bases clipped from V and 0 bases from J, the junction kept 2 bases outside the gene matches. The CDR3 sequence: CASTTGATNEKLFF. CDR3 nucleotide sequence: TGTGCCAGCACCACAGGGGCAACTAATGAAAAACTGTTTTTT.

The genes are TRBV3-1 (or the pseudogene TRBV3-2) and TRBJ1-1, with D possibly being TRBD1 (5 bases). The CDR3 is made up of 13 amino acids. From germline, CDR1 is LGHDT and CDR2 YNNKEL (reference sequence). The ends were cut back, 1 base at V and 5 bases at J, with 8 bases in the middle. The CDR3: CASSQVQGTEAFF. CDR3 bases: TGTGCCAGCAGCCAAGTTCAGGGTACTGAAGCTTTCTTT.

The genes are TRBV11-2 and TRBJ2-7, with D maybe TRBD1 (6 bases). The V and J ends lost 4 bases and 2 bases respectively, with 12 bases between them. The CDR3 is 14 residues long. Germline loops: CDR1 SGHAT, CDR2 FQNNGV. The CDR3 reads CASSSIQGPYEQYF. CDR3 in DNA: TGTGCCAGCAGCTCAATACAGGGACCCTACGAGCAGTACTTC. Full variable domain (outside the CDR3, taken from reference TRBV11-2 and TRBJ2-7): EAGVAQSPRYKIIEKRQSVAFWCNPISGHATLYWYQQILGQGPKLLIQFQNNGVVDDSQLPKDRFSAERLKGVDSTLKIQPAKLEDSAVYLCASSSIQGPYEQYFGPGTRLTVT.